This record looks at one T cell receptor (beta chain) sequence and its context. This specimen belongs to a study of cytomegalovirus exposure and HLA in healthy donors. The PCR made use of 60 Vbeta and 13 Jbeta primers. Some clones are missing from TCRdb's copy, which holds only in-frame ones; the method was immunoSEQ multiplex PCR. The sample contains 150,000 to 250,000 clones, more than 65% of which appear only once. Per the germline V gene, CDR1 is KGHSY and CDR2 is FQNENV. There are 14 residues in the CDR3. Trimming stripped 6 bases from V and 2 bases from J, with 11 bases between. The sequenced sample consisted of PBMCs. The source is a girl between 10 and 17 years old in good health and CMV-seropositive. The chain recombines TRBV16 with TRBJ1-5; tentative D call: TRBD1 (5 bases). In DNA, the CDR3 is TGTGCCAGCAGTCAGGGTTCGCGCAATCAGCCCCAGCATTTT. This gives the protein CASSQGSRNQPQHF.